The following is a T cell receptor (beta chain) sequence with its context. Assay: immunoSEQ multiplex PCR; the TCRdb copy retains only in-frame clones and omits some. The table lists 70,000 to 100,000 clones, less than 90% of them singletons, with 1.2% in the top ten. These data are taken from a study of blood T cell repertoires in COVID-19. The CDR3 extends over 14 amino acids. The germline CDR1 and CDR2 sequences are LNHDA and SQIVND (reference sequence). V lost 9 bases, J lost 3 bases, and 15 bases lay in between. Sequencing was performed on peripheral blood. The receptor was isolated from an elderly man with active or convalescent COVID-19. The chain uses TRBV19 and TRBJ1-5, with D possibly matching TRBD1 (5 bases). In DNA, the CDR3 is TGTGCCAGCTCCGCCGGCAGGGCCAATCAGCCCCAGCATTTT. Translation gives CASSAGRANQPQHF.